Each of the 30 T cell receptor beta chains below was sequenced from the same sample in a study of patients and donors after allogeneic stem cell transplantation. A single record per CDR3 protein comes from TCRdb applying MiXCR to the RT-PCR reads. The sample contains about a million distinct CDR3 sequences, approximately 18% of which appear only once. Sequenced input: blood, either unsorted or a sorted T cell fraction (not recorded which). These receptors all come from a human donor who was either an allogeneic HSCT recipient or a stem cell or donor lymphocyte infusion donor (not recorded which). It is not recorded whose cells these are; they may come from a transplant donor.

CDR3 nucleotide sequence: TGCAGTGTTTTACCCCTAGCGGGAGCGGGCACAGATACGCAGTATTTT. It yields the protein CSVLPLAGAGTDTQYF. The chain combines TRBV20-1 with TRBJ2-3; 10 bases agree with TRBD2. With V trimmed by 7 bases and J by 1 base, 11 bases remained unmatched. Germline loops: CDR1 DFQATT, CDR2 SNEGSKA (reference sequence). The CDR3 is made up of 16 amino acids.

The V gene is TRBV4-3, the J gene TRBJ1-2, with TRBD1 identical over 7 bases. V trimming: 2 bases; J trimming: 8 bases; junction bases outside the gene matches: 2. Germline V lookup: CDR1 LGHNA, CDR2 YSLEER. This CDR3 has 12 amino acids. CDR3 loop: CASSQQGEGYTF. The CDR3, as DNA: TGCGCCAGCAGCCAACAGGGGGAAGGCTACACCTTC.

The chain recombines TRBV18 with TRBJ2-2; D gene uncertain. Per germline, CDR1 KGHSH and CDR2 LQKENI. The ends were cut back, 3 bases at V and 2 bases at J, with 7 bases in the middle. The CDR3 totals 14 residues. The DNA for the CDR3 is TGTGCCAGCTCACCGCTTCCCAACACCGGGGAGCTGTTTTTT. This codes for CASSPLPNTGELFF.

The chain combines TRBV6-1 with TRBJ2-7; no definite D call. The CDR3 contains 12 residues. V lost 0 bases and J lost 8, with 8 bases in between. Germline V gives CDR1 MNHNS, CDR2 SASEGT. The CDR3 nucleotides are TGTGCCAGCAGTGAAGCGGCATTCAAGCAGTACTTC. Protein product: CASSEAAFKQYF.

CDR3 bases: TGTGCCAGCAGCTTAACGCGTCAGGTCTACAATGAGCAGTTCTTC. Translating gives CASSLTRQVYNEQFF. The rearrangement links TRBV7-9 to TRBJ2-1; D gene unclear. CDR1 is SEHNR, CDR2 FQNEAQ, per germline (reference sequence). The CDR3 is 15 residues long. With 2 bases removed from V and 3 bases from J, the gap between germline ends came to 11 bases.

This clonotype showed up just a few times. An end of the junction does not agree with germline; a read error may underlie this. The chain recombines TRBV7-7 with TRBJ2-1, with D perhaps TRBD2 (5 bases). The V gene's germline CDR1 is SSHAT and CDR2 FNYEAQ (reference sequence). The CDR3 runs 17 residues. The CDR3 here is CASSPTEATGSYNEQFF. The CDR3, as DNA: TGTGCTAGCAGCCCCACGGAGGCCACTGGTTCCTACAATGAGCAGTTCTTC.

The rearrangement uses TRBV12-3 or TRBV12-4 and TRBJ2-3, with 9 bases matching TRBD1. CDR3 size: 16 residues. V lost 6 bases, J lost 2 bases, and 9 bases stayed unmatched. The CDR3 is CASSLTGQGYTDTQYF. For the CDR3, the DNA is TGTGCCAGCAGCTTAACCGGACAGGGGTACACAGATACGCAGTATTTT.

In this sample, this clonotype turned up a few times. The chain carries TRBV30 and TRBJ1-2, with D possibly matching TRBD1 (5 bases). V was cut by 1 base and J by 8 bases, with 11 bases left in between. This CDR3 is built from 12 residues. Germline CDR1 GTSNPN, CDR2 SVGIG (reference sequence). CDR3 sequence: CAWSGQGVGYTF. The CDR3 DNA reads as TGTGCCTGGAGTGGCCAGGGAGTCGGCTACACCTTC.

This clonotype was seen a handful of times. The chain couples TRBV5-1 to TRBJ1-1; no clear D gene. With 1 base removed from V and 6 bases from J, the gap between germline ends came to 10 bases. The germline CDR1 and CDR2 sequences are SGHRS and YFSETQ. The CDR3 extends over 13 amino acids. The CDR3 DNA is TGCGCCAGCAGCTTGCCCACGAGGGCTGAAGCTTTCTTT. This translates into CASSLPTRAEAFF.

This clonotype was seen only a few times. The rearrangement joins TRBV12-3 or TRBV12-4 to TRBJ2-7; 9 nucleotides agree with TRBD2. The CDR3 spans 13 residues. V trimming: 5 bases; J trimming: 3 bases; junction bases outside the gene matches: 2. CDR3 DNA sequence: TGTGCCAGCAGTAGCGGGGGGATCTACGAGCAGTACTTC. Amino acid sequence: CASSSGGIYEQYF.

The rearrangement uses TRBV4-1 and TRBJ1-5; 7 bases match TRBD1. The CDR3 is made up of 16 amino acids. CDR1 is MGHRA, CDR2 YSYEKL, per germline. With V trimmed by 1 base and J by 7 bases, 10 bases remained unmatched. CDR3 residues: CASSQADRMGRQPQHF. The DNA of the CDR3 is TGCGCCAGCAGCCAAGCGGACAGGATGGGGAGACAGCCCCAGCATTTT.

This clonotype was seen repeatedly, ten times or more. The chain has TRBV28 and TRBJ2-7; D could derive from TRBD1 or TRBD2 (5 bases each). CDR1 and CDR2 from the germline V gene are MDHEN and SYDVKM. This CDR3 is 14 amino acids long. Between the trimmed V and J ends, which lost 5 bases and 6 bases, there was a span of 17 bases. The CDR3 sequence is CASSMSGPRGEQYF. DNA for the CDR3: TGTGCCAGCAGTATGTCAGGGCCACGGGGCGAGCAGTACTTC. Complete variable domain (other parts from reference TRBV28 and TRBJ2-7): DVKVTQSSRYLVKRTGEKVFLECVQDMDHENMFWYRQDPGLGLRLIYFSYDVKMKEKGDIPEGYSVSREKKERFSLILESASTNQTSMYLCASSMSGPRGEQYFGPGTRLTVT.

This clonotype was detected only a few times. V is TRBV4-3 and J is TRBJ1-4; tentative D call: TRBD1 (6 bases). The V and J ends lost 6 bases and 3 bases respectively, with 14 bases between them. Germline V CDR1 and CDR2: LGHNA, YSLEER. The CDR3 contains 15 residues. Here the CDR3 DNA reads TGCGCCAGCAGTCAGACGGGGGCAGCTAATGAAAAACTGTTTTTT. It translates to CASSQTGAANEKLFF.

The V call is TRBV9, the J call TRBJ2-2; 11 positions match TRBD2. This CDR3 region has 15 residues. After removal of 3 bases from V and 7 bases from J, the junction contained 5 bases not matched to a gene. Germline CDR1 and CDR2: SGDLS and YYNGEE. CDR3: CASSAPSGGNGELFF. The CDR3 DNA reads TGTGCCAGCAGCGCCCCTAGCGGGGGGAACGGGGAGCTGTTTTTT.

This clonotype was counted between two and nine times. This chain connects TRBV24-1 to TRBJ1-5, with D possibly matching TRBD1 (6 bases). The CDR3 is 15 residues long. V dropped 2 bases and J dropped 0 bases, with 7 bases sitting between them. Germline lookup yields CDR1 KGHDR and CDR2 SFDVKD. CDR3 protein: CATSDSDSSNQPQHF. The CDR3, as DNA: TGTGCCACCAGTGATTCGGACAGTAGCAATCAGCCCCAGCATTTT.

This clonotype was seen a few times. This chain connects TRBV18 to TRBJ2-6; no reliable D call. V lost 2 bases to trimming and J lost 0 bases, with 8 bases between them. Germline loops: CDR1 KGHSH, CDR2 LQKENI. CDR3 length equals 16 residues. The CDR3 reads CASSPYHGSGANVLTF. The CDR3 region has the DNA TGTGCCAGCTCACCATATCACGGCTCTGGGGCCAACGTCCTGACTTTC. The full variable domain, in which reference TRBV18 and TRBJ2-6 provide the parts outside the CDR3, is NAGVMQNPRHLVRRRGQEARLRCSPMKGHSHVYWYRQLPEEGLKFMVYLQKENIIDESGMPKERFSAEFPKEGPSILRIQQVVRGDSAAYFCASSPYHGSGANVLTFGAGSRLTVL.

In its sample, this clonotype was seen a few times. The chain carries TRBV7-9 and TRBJ2-1; 7 nucleotides align to TRBD1. CDR1 is SEHNR and CDR2 is FQNEAQ in the germline V gene (reference sequence). The trim removed 5 bases at V and 13 bases at J, leaving 20 bases unmatched. The CDR3 totals 16 residues. Here the CDR3 reads CASSPSTGTVSATQFF. The CDR3 region has the DNA TGTGCCAGCAGCCCCTCCACCGGGACAGTCTCCGCTACCCAGTTCTTC.

The genes are TRBV12-3 or TRBV12-4 and TRBJ1-2, with TRBD1 matching 7 bases. Trimming removed 5 bases from V and 10 bases from J; junction bases left unmatched: 7. The CDR3 contains 12 residues. Written as DNA, the CDR3 is TGTGCCAGCAGTCCCGGGACAGCTCCCTACACCTTC. As protein: CASSPGTAPYTF.

This clonotype was seen only a few times. The V gene is TRBV20-1, the J gene TRBJ2-3; D is ambiguous. CDR3 length: 13 amino acids. Per the germline V gene, CDR1 is DFQATT and CDR2 is SNEGSKA (reference sequence). Deletions cut 4 bases from V and 4 bases from J, with 12 bases between. CDR3 amino acids: CSATPRWADTQYF. The CDR3 DNA reads TGCAGTGCTACGCCCCGTTGGGCAGATACGCAGTATTTT.

This clonotype was seen only a few times. V gene TRBV6-1 combines with J gene TRBJ2-2; D might be TRBD2 (7 bases). Germline CDR1 reads MNHNS; CDR2 reads SASEGT. The CDR3 is 14 amino acids. Trimming took off 4 bases at V and 5 bases at J, with 11 bases between the two ends. The CDR3 bases are TGTGCCAGCAGTGCCCGGGGGGCTACCGGGGAGCTGTTTTTT. This encodes CASSARGATGELFF.

This clonotype has at least ten counts. The chain links TRBV7-2 to TRBJ1-1; no firm D call. CDR1 and CDR2 (germline): SGHTA, FQGNSA. V was cut by 5 bases and J by 3 bases, with 13 bases left in between. The CDR3 is 14 residues long. CDR3 sequence (DNA): TGTGCCAGCAGCCCAGCCCATCTGCACACTGAAGCTTTCTTT. Translated, it gives CASSPAHLHTEAFF.

This clonotype appeared a few times. This rearrangement joins TRBV29-1 to TRBJ2-1, with 7 nucleotides matching TRBD2. From germline, CDR1 is SQVTM and CDR2 ANQGSEA. J lost 2 bases, V lost 5 bases, and 3 bases had no gene match. This CDR3 region has 13 residues. The CDR3 reads CSVPGRPYNEQFF. Written as DNA, the CDR3 is TGCAGCGTTCCCGGGAGGCCCTACAATGAGCAGTTCTTC.

The table lists this clonotype with a few counts. The chain has TRBV20-1 and TRBJ1-3; TRBD1 aligns across 8 bases. Germline V CDR1 and CDR2: DFQATT, SNEGSKA (reference sequence). The CDR3 covers 14 residues. The trim removed 2 bases at V and 4 bases at J, leaving 4 bases unmatched. CDR3 sequence (DNA): TGCAGTGCTAGAACACGGGACAGGGGAAACACCATATATTTT. Its translation is CSARTRDRGNTIYF.

This clonotype has only a few counts. The chain recombines TRBV9 with TRBJ1-2; D unresolved. Germline V lookup: CDR1 SGDLS, CDR2 YYNGEE. The CDR3 runs 15 residues. Trimming took 4 bases from V and 2 from J, leaving 15 bases between them. This CDR3 is CASSQKTDVNYGYTF. The DNA for the CDR3 is TGTGCCAGCAGCCAAAAAACAGACGTCAACTATGGCTACACCTTC.

This chain links TRBV30 with TRBJ2-3, with TRBD2 matching over 7 bases. The CDR3 totals 13 residues. Germline V gene sequence: CDR1 GTSNPN, CDR2 SVGIG (reference sequence). Trimming at V came to 2 bases and at J to 5 bases, leaving 4 bases not matched to a gene. Here the CDR3 reads CAWSMRERDTQYF. CDR3 DNA sequence: TGTGCCTGGAGTATGCGGGAGAGAGATACGCAGTATTTT.

In its sample, this clonotype was seen a few times. The rearrangement uses TRBV2 and TRBJ2-6; the D is unclear. Per germline, CDR1 SNHLY and CDR2 FYNNEI. V dropped 6 bases and J dropped 4 bases, with 13 bases sitting between them. CDR3 length: 15 amino acids. The CDR3 region has the DNA TGTGCCAGCAGCCTCTCGCATGTCGGGGCCAACGTCCTGACTTTC. The encoded protein is CASSLSHVGANVLTF.

This chain links TRBV29-1 with TRBJ1-1; D unresolved. Trimming cost V 4 bases and J 1 base, with 7 bases left between them. The CDR3 is 12 residues long. The germline CDR1 and CDR2 sequences are SQVTM and ANQGSEA. CDR3 DNA sequence: TGCAGCGTTGCTACTCGGAACACTGAAGCTTTCTTT. It translates to CSVATRNTEAFF.

V and J are TRBV7-2 and TRBJ2-3; maybe TRBD2 (7 bases). Germline-derived CDR1 and CDR2 are SGHTA and FQGNSA. The ends were cut back, 1 base at V and 0 bases at J, with 14 bases in the middle. This CDR3 is 17 amino acids long. This CDR3 reads CASSLGPAGASTDTQYF. The CDR3 nucleotides read TGTGCCAGCAGCTTAGGTCCGGCGGGGGCTAGCACAGATACGCAGTATTTT.

This clonotype was seen a handful of times. V usage is TRBV7-9 and J usage is TRBJ1-6; 7 bases agree with TRBD1. The trim removed 8 bases at V and 6 bases at J, leaving 13 bases unmatched. This CDR3 contains 16 residues. Germline V gene lookup returns CDR1 SEHNR and CDR2 FQNEAQ (reference sequence). The CDR3, as DNA: TGTGCCAGCCAACCCCCCGGACAGGTCCCTAATTCACCCCTCCACTTT. Translating it yields CASQPPGQVPNSPLHF.

In its sample, this clonotype was seen a few times. This chain joins TRBV12-3 or TRBV12-4 and TRBJ1-5; D unresolved. There are 15 residues in the CDR3. V was shortened by 6 bases and J by 1 base, with 13 bases between the two germline ends. In DNA form, the CDR3 reads TGTGCCAGCAGACCTAGCGGCAGGAGCAATCAGCCCCAGCATTTT. Its protein product is CASRPSGRSNQPQHF.